This T cell receptor (beta chain) was sequenced for a study of T-cell reconstitution after alpha-beta-depleted transplantation in children. Study observations and caveats: Newly generated T cells supplied most T-cell counts and diversity one year post-transplant. The origin of alpha-beta T cells about two months after transplant was reportedly several hundred expanded graft clones. Surviving recipient T cells and thymic progenitors produced the high day-60 TCRbeta diversity seen in some patients.

The length of the CDR3 is 12 residues. Germline V CDR1 and CDR2: DFQATT, SNEGSKA (reference sequence). As to this clonotype: Its specificity is unknown. A junction end diverges from the germline sequence, so it may reflect a read error.

Library preparation (for TCRbeta) was performed with unique molecular identifiers. Each CDR3 protein is one row after TCRdb ran MiXCR on the PCR reads. The table shows about 250,000 distinct CDR3 sequences, with 20% to 30% occurring only once. The V and J genes are TRBV20-1 and TRBJ2-7; no reliable D call. This receptor was obtained from a female patient younger than 10 who had a stem cell transplant for congenital amegakaryocytic thrombocytopenia, so the T cells may come from the graft donor. The sample here was PBMCs, mostly from graft donor cells, taken 360 days after TCRalphabeta/CD19-depleted stem cell transplant. The CDR3: CSARPDIYEQYF. Written as DNA, the CDR3 is TGCAGTGCTAGACCCGACATCTACGAACAGTACTTC.